This record looks at one T cell receptor (beta chain) sequence and its context. No antigen is known for it. The protocol was immunoSEQ multiplex PCR, while the TCRdb copy is restricted to in-frame clones and leaves out a portion. The repertoire holds some 54,000 clones, with approximately 94% as singletons. This sample was included in a study of T cells after posttransplantation cyclophosphamide. Notes on the study in general: Skin or GI-infiltrating T cells shared few TRB sequences with blood. Later post-transplant blood repertoires were often dominated by donor CD8+ memory clones.

This related bone marrow graft donor gave peripheral blood on the day of marrow donation. The TCR comes from a woman younger than 45 in good health and a related stem cell transplant donor. Specimen: PBMCs.

The CDR3 here is CASSNRGRGTEAFF. The CDR3, as DNA: TGTGCCAGCAGTAACCGGGGCAGGGGCACTGAAGCTTTCTTT. The J gene is TRBJ1-1, the V gene TRBV2, with D maybe TRBD1 (6 bases). V was cut by 5 bases and J by 4 bases, with 14 bases left in between. CDR1 and CDR2 from the germline V gene are SNHLY and FYNNEI. This CDR3 has 14 amino acids.